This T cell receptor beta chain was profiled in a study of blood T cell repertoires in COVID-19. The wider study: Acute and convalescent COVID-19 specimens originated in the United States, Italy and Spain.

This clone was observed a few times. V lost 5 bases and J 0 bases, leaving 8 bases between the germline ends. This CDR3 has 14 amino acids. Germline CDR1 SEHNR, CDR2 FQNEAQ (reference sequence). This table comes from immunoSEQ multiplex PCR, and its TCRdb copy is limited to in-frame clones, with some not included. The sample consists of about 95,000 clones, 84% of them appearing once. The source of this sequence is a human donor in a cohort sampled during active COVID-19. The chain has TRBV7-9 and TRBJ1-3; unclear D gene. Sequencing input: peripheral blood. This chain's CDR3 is CASSEQNSGNTIYF. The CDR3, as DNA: TGTGCCAGCAGCGAACAGAACTCTGGAAACACCATATATTTT.